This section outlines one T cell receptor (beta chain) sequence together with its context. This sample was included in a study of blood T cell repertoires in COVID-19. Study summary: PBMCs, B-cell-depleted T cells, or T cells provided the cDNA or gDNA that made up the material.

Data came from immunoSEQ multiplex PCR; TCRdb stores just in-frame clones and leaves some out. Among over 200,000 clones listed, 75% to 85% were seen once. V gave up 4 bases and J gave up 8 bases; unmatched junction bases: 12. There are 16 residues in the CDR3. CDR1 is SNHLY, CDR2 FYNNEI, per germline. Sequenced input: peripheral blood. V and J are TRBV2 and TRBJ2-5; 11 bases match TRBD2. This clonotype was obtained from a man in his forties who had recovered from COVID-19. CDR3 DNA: TGTGCCAGCAGTGCCCGACTAGCGGGACCAAGAGTTACCCAGTACTTC. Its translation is CASSARLAGPRVTQYF.